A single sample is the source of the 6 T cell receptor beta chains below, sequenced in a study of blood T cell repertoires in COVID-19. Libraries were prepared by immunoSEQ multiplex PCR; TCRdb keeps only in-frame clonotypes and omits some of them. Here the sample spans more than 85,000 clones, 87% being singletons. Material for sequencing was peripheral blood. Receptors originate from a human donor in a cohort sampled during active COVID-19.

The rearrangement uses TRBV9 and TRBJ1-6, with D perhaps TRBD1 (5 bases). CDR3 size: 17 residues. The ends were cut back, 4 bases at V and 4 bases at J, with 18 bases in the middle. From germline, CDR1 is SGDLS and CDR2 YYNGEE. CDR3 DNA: TGTGCCAGCAGCCATGAGTGGGGGGACCTATATAATTCACCCCTCCACTTT. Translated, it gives CASSHEWGDLYNSPLHF.

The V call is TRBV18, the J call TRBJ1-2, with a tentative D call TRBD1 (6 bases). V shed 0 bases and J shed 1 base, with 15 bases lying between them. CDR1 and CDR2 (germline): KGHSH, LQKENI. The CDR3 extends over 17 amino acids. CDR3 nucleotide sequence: TGTGCCAGCTCACCACCGATGGGGGCTGGGCATAACTATGGCTACACCTTC. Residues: CASSPPMGAGHNYGYTF.

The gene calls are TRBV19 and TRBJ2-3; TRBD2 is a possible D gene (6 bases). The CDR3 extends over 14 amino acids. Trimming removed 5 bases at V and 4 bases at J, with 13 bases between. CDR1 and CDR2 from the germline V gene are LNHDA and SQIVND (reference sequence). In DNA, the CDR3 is TGTGCCAGTAGTTCGGGGGTGGCAGCAGATACGCAGTATTTT. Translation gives CASSSGVAADTQYF.

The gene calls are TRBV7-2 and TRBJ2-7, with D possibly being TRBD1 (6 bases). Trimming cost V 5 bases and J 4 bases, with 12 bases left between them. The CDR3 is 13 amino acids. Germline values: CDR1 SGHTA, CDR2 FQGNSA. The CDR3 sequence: CASSIDRLYEQYF. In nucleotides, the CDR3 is TGTGCCAGCAGCATCGACAGGTTGTACGAGCAGTACTTC.

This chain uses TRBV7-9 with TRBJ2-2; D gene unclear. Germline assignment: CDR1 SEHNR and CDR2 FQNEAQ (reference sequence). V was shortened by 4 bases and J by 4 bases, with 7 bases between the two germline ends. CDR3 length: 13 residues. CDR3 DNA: TGTGCCAGCAGCTCCCGAGCCACCGGGGAGCTGTTTTTT. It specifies CASSSRATGELFF.

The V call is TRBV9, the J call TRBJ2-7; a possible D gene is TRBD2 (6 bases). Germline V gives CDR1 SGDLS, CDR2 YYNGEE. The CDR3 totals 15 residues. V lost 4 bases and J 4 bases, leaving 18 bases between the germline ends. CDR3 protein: CASSPRQGGGYEQYF. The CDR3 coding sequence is TGTGCCAGCAGCCCCCGGCAGGGAGGTGGATACGAGCAGTACTTC.